The 9 T cell receptor beta chains given below trace back to one sample, sequenced in a study of blood T cell repertoires in COVID-19. Some clones are missing from TCRdb's copy, which holds only in-frame ones; the method was immunoSEQ multiplex PCR. The table lists about 98,000 clones, roughly 87% of them singletons, with 4% to 5.5% in the top ten. Input material: peripheral blood. Source of these receptors: a woman in her forties or fifties with COVID-19, enrolled during active disease.

This clone was picked up a small number of times. The chain combines TRBV23-1 with TRBJ1-2; D ambiguous. TRBV23-1 is an ORF, with its function uncertain. This CDR3 is built from 14 residues. V lost 3 bases and J lost 3, with 11 bases in between. The CDR3 protein is CASSHSDTYYGYTF. The DNA of the CDR3 is TGCGCCAGCAGTCATTCCGACACCTACTATGGCTACACCTTC.

The V gene is TRBV5-1, the J gene TRBJ2-1, with 8 bases matching TRBD2. The junction had 7 bases not matched to a gene; V was cut back by 2 bases and J by 0 bases. There are 17 residues in the CDR3. CDR1 and CDR2 (germline): SGHRS, YFSETQ. CDR3 bases: TGCGCCAGCAGCTTAGTCCGGCGGGGGGACTCCTACAATGAGCAGTTCTTC. Translating it yields CASSLVRRGDSYNEQFF.

This clone has a single count. This sequence joins TRBV7-8 and TRBJ2-5; tentatively, D is TRBD2 (5 bases). V lost 5 bases, J lost 5 bases, and 6 bases lay in between. CDR1 is SGHVS and CDR2 is FQNEAQ in the germline V gene. The CDR3 consists of 11 residues. CDR3 loop: CASSPGETQYF. The DNA of the CDR3 is TGTGCCAGCAGCCCGGGGGAGACCCAGTACTTC. The full variable domain, rest sourced from reference TRBV7-8 and TRBJ2-5, is GAGVSQSPRYKVAKRGQDVALRCDPISGHVSLFWYQQALGQGPEFLTYFQNEAQLDKSGLPSDRFFAERPEGSVSTLKIQRTQQEDSAVYLCASSPGETQYFGPGTRLLVL.

This clone was observed once. The V and J genes are TRBV27 and TRBJ1-6; weak D call: TRBD1 (5 bases). V gave up 3 bases and J gave up 0 bases, with 6 bases separating them. This CDR3 has 15 residues. From germline, CDR1 is MNHEY and CDR2 SMNVEV (reference sequence). CDR3 sequence: CASSFDSSYNSPLHF. In DNA form, the CDR3 reads TGTGCCAGCAGTTTCGACAGCTCCTATAATTCACCCCTCCACTTT.

The chain recombines TRBV19 with TRBJ1-5, with D possibly matching TRBD1 (6 bases). With 0 bases removed from V and 6 bases from J, the gap between germline ends came to 12 bases. The CDR3 loop spans 15 amino acids. Germline V gene sequence: CDR1 LNHDA, CDR2 SQIVND (reference sequence). The CDR3 spells CASSIEQGKGQPQHF. For the CDR3, the DNA is TGTGCCAGTAGTATAGAGCAGGGGAAGGGTCAGCCCCAGCATTTT.

The rearrangement uses TRBV30 and TRBJ1-5, with D possibly TRBD1 on 5 matching bases. This CDR3 region has 14 residues. V lost 0 bases and J 2 bases, leaving 8 bases between the germline ends. The germline V gene has CDR1 GTSNPN and CDR2 SVGIG (reference sequence). The CDR3 DNA reads as TGTGCCTGGAGTGTACAGGTGGGCAATCAGCCCCAGCATTTT. Its protein product is CAWSVQVGNQPQHF.

For this clone: A read error may produce the germline difference seen at one junction end. This chain connects TRBV20-1 to TRBJ1-2; D gene unclear. The CDR3 runs 11 residues. CDR1 and CDR2 (germline): DFQATT, SNEGSKA (reference sequence). The CDR3 nucleotides read TGCAATGCTAGAATCGGTGGTGGCTACACCTTC. Protein product: CNARIGGGYTF.

In regard to this clone: The same CDR3 can be traced to other DNA sequences in this sample. The chain combines TRBV7-6 with TRBJ2-1; 11 bases map to TRBD2. Germline CDR1 SGHVS, CDR2 FNYEAQ. The CDR3 sequence is 16 residues long. J was trimmed by 3 bases and V by 0 bases; bases with no gene match: 1. CDR3 DNA: TGTGCCAGCAGCTTAGCGGGGACTAGCGGCTACAATGAGCAGTTCTTC. The encoded protein is CASSLAGTSGYNEQFF.

V and J are TRBV19 and TRBJ2-3; D remains unclear. This CDR3 has 13 amino acids. Trimming shortened V by 8 bases and J by 6 bases, and 15 bases separated the two germline ends. Germline V CDR1 and CDR2: LNHDA, SQIVND (reference sequence). The DNA of the CDR3 is TGTGCCAGTCAAAACCTACAGACGGATACGCAGTATTTT. Protein: CASQNLQTDTQYF.